This T cell receptor (beta chain) was profiled in a study of blood T cell repertoires in COVID-19. Study in general: PBMCs, B-cell-depleted T cells, or T cells provided the cDNA or gDNA that made up the material.

Source study methods: Amplification of reference gene primers provided the estimated nucleated cell counts. Using immunoSEQ multiplex PCR, the repertoire was profiled, and TCRdb retains in-frame clones only, with some absent. V and J calls and clone size follow that table, whereas D and trimming were derived from the DNA. The table shows around 500,000 clones, with 70% to 90% occurring only once. Trimming removed 7 bases from V and 0 bases from J; junction bases left unmatched: 5. Germline V gene data show CDR1 as LNHDA and CDR2 as SQIVND (reference sequence). The CDR3 is 14 amino acids. Sequenced material: peripheral blood. The sequence was obtained from a human donor in a cohort sampled during active COVID-19. The chain uses TRBV19 and TRBJ1-1; 7 bases are a match to TRBD1. The CDR3 DNA follows: TGTGCCAGTACGAGACAGGGCCTGAACACTGAAGCTTTCTTT. This sequence encodes CASTRQGLNTEAFF.